Listed below are T cell receptor beta chains from one sample, sequenced in a study of early T cells in non-severe SARS-CoV-2 infection. TCRdb passed the 5' RACE reads through MiXCR, listing each CDR3 protein once. The sample lists 35,000 to 50,000 distinct CDR3 sequences, approximately 6.1% occurring once. Sequences were obtained from whole blood. These receptors originate from an adult who was a healthcare worker with PCR-confirmed SARS-CoV-2 infection or an uninfected control (not recorded which). Both conserved end residues are part of each CDR3. Each record gives: clone size, V gene, D gene, J gene, CDR3 DNA, CDR3 protein. The D gene is left open where the match is weak. Expanded clones get a size class; other rows say once, few or many, or leave the size out.

many,TRBV11-2,TRBD1,TRBJ2-3,TGTGCCAGCAGCCCCGGACAGGACCTCACAGATACGCAGTATTTT,CASSPGQDLTDTQYF
few,TRBV19,NA,TRBJ1-5,TGTGCCAGTAGTACCCGGGGGGGTAGCAATCAGCCCCAGCATTTT,CASSTRGGSNQPQHF
NA,TRBV27,NA,TRBJ2-2,TGTGCCAGCAGTGGGACGGGGAACACCGGGGAGCTGTTTTTT,CASSGTGNTGELFF
NA,TRBV6-5,TRBD1,TRBJ1-3,TGTGCCAGCAGTTACGGGACAGGGTCTGGAAACACCATATATTTT,CASSYGTGSGNTIYF
NA,TRBV20-1,NA,TRBJ2-7,TGCAGTGCTAGAACAGGGGAGGGGGCTACCTACGAGCAGTACTTC,CSARTGEGATYEQYF
many,TRBV5-1,NA,TRBJ1-6,TGCGCCAGCAGCCTGCAAGGTACGGATAATTCACCCCTCCACTTT,CASSLQGTDNSPLHF
few,TRBV20-1,NA,TRBJ2-1,TGCAGTGCTAGAGCTCAAGGAGCTCGGTCCTACAATGAGCAGTTCTTC,CSARAQGARSYNEQFF
many,TRBV7-9,NA,TRBJ2-7,TGTGCCAGCAGCTCACCGGGATCTCCCTACGAGCAGTACTTC,CASSSPGSPYEQYF
NA,TRBV7-9,NA,TRBJ2-7,TGTGCCAGCAGCTTAGAAGGGGGGGGCCCCTACGAGCAGTACTTC,CASSLEGGGPYEQYF
NA,TRBV6-2/TRBV6-3,NA,TRBJ2-7,TGTGCCAGCAGACGCTCCGGGACCACCTACGAGCAGTACTTC,CASRRSGTTYEQYF
many,TRBV6-1,TRBD1,TRBJ1-4,TGTGCCAGCAGTGAAGCCCGGACAGGGAGGAATGAAAAACTGTTTTTT,CASSEARTGRNEKLFF
NA,TRBV20-1,NA,TRBJ1-1,TGCAGTGCGGATCTAGCTTTCTTT,CSADLAFF
many,TRBV5-6,NA,TRBJ1-3,TGTGCCAGCAGCTCAACAGGGCTCATCTCTGGAAACACCATATATTTT,CASSSTGLISGNTIYF
few,TRBV12-3/TRBV12-4,NA,TRBJ2-3,TGTGCCAGCAGTTTCGGCCTAGCCCTGCCGGATACGCAGTATTTT,CASSFGLALPDTQYF
few,TRBV27,TRBD2,TRBJ2-1,TGTGCCTCCACTGAGCGGGGGCCGAACAATGAGCAGTTCTTC,CASTERGPNNEQFF
many,TRBV6-5,NA,TRBJ1-6,TGTGCCAGCAGTAGAGGACAGAGCTCCTATAATTCACCCCTCCACTTT,CASSRGQSSYNSPLHF